In this sample, the clone carrying this T cell receptor beta chain turned up many times. This entry belongs to a study of T cells of healthy individuals. TCRdb reprocessed the 5' RACE reads with MiXCR, giving one entry per CDR3 protein. The sample lists more than 60,000 distinct CDR3 sequences, about 16% occurring once. Germline loops: CDR1 SGDLS, CDR2 YYNGEE. The V end was cut by 4 bases, the J end by 5 bases, with 15 bases between. CDR3 length: 14 amino acids. This chain uses TRBV9 with TRBJ2-5, with a possible D match to TRBD1 (6 bases). The sequence was collected from a human donor in good health. Written as DNA, the CDR3 is TGTGCCAGCAGCACCGGTGGGGGCTTGGAGACCCAGTACTTC. It encodes CASSTGGGLETQYF.